The 16 T cell receptor beta chains below all came from one sample that was sequenced in a study of cytomegalovirus exposure and HLA in healthy donors. It was with 60 Vbeta and 13 Jbeta primers that the PCR ran. Only in-frame clones appear in the TCRdb table, and some are missing; sequencing was by immunoSEQ multiplex PCR. The table includes about 140,000 clones, 77% detected once. What was sequenced was PBMCs. The receptors come from a female donor in good health and CMV-seronegative.

This clone was found a few times. The chain recombines TRBV6-5 with TRBJ1-3, with D unresolved. The CDR3 is made up of 13 amino acids. Germline assignment: CDR1 MNHEY and CDR2 SVGAGI. Trimming took 6 bases from V and 4 from J, leaving 10 bases between them. DNA of the CDR3: TGTGCCAGCAGCATCGAGGCGGGAAACACCATATATTTT. Protein sequence: CASSIEAGNTIYF.

This clone was recorded a few times. The chain employs TRBV2 and TRBJ2-7, with 7 bases lining up with TRBD1. Looked up from germline, CDR1 is SNHLY and CDR2 is FYNNEI. The ends lost 7 bases at V and 2 bases at J; junction bases unmatched: 2. CDR3 length equals 12 residues. CDR3 nucleotides: TGTGCCAGCACAGACAGGGCCTACGAGCAGTACTTC. Its translation is CASTDRAYEQYF.

The table lists this clone with a count of one. The chain has TRBV28 and TRBJ2-2; TRBD2 aligns across 8 bases. This CDR3 comprises 15 residues. Germline CDR1 and CDR2: MDHEN and SYDVKM. V lost 2 bases to trimming and J lost 6 bases; unmatched junction nucleotides: 5. For the CDR3, the DNA is TGTGCCAGCAGTTTAGGGACTAGTGATTCCGGGGAGCTGTTTTTT. This translates into CASSLGTSDSGELFF.

This chain connects TRBV19 to TRBJ1-5; 9 bases align to TRBD1. CDR1 LNHDA and CDR2 SQIVND come from the germline V gene (reference sequence). This CDR3 is built from 14 residues. J gave up 4 bases and V 10 bases, and 8 bases lay outside the gene matches. DNA of the CDR3: TGTGCCACTAACGGACAGGGGTTAAATCAGCCCCAGCATTTT. Amino acids: CATNGQGLNQPQHF.

The chain recombines TRBV28 with TRBJ2-5, with D perhaps TRBD1 (5 bases). The CDR3 is made up of 13 amino acids. Between the trimmed V and J ends, which lost 8 bases and 0 bases, there was a span of 10 bases. The germline gives CDR1 MDHEN, CDR2 SYDVKM. Here the CDR3 DNA reads TGTGCCAGCGAGACAGAGTACCAAGAGACCCAGTACTTC. It translates to CASETEYQETQYF.

This rearrangement joins TRBV6-5 to TRBJ2-5; D might be TRBD1 (5 bases). The J call may be wrong; the DNA end is better matched by TRBJ2-7. The germline V gene has CDR1 MNHEY and CDR2 SVGAGI. The CDR3 runs to 15 residues. The CDR3 bases are TGTGCCAGCAGTTACTCGTTGAGACAGTCCTACGAGCAGTACTTC. Its translation is CASSYSLRQSYEQYF.

This chain connects TRBV7-3 to TRBJ1-1; D is unresolved. The CDR3 has 16 amino acids. Per germline, CDR1 SGHTA and CDR2 FQGTGA. The V end lost 1 base, the J end lost 1 base, and 13 bases lay between the germline ends. This CDR3 reads CASSLRAHNWNTEAFF. As DNA, the CDR3 is TGTGCCAGCAGCTTAAGGGCCCATAACTGGAACACTGAAGCTTTCTTT.

This chain joins TRBV6-6 and TRBJ1-2; 7 bases match TRBD1. CDR1 and CDR2 from the germline V gene are MNHNY and SVGAGI (reference sequence). CDR3 size: 13 residues. J lost 0 bases, V lost 7 bases, and 2 bases had no gene match. CDR3: CASNDRANYGYTF. DNA of the CDR3: TGTGCCAGCAATGACAGGGCTAACTATGGCTACACCTTC.

The rearrangement uses TRBV6-5 and TRBJ1-2; D unresolved. Germline V gene data show CDR1 as MNHEY and CDR2 as SVGAGI. Trimming took off 2 bases at V and 7 bases at J, with 11 bases between the two ends. The CDR3 totals 13 residues. In DNA form, the CDR3 reads TGTGCCAGCAGTTACCTCCCGGCAGGTGGCTACACCTTC. This sequence encodes CASSYLPAGGYTF.

J is TRBJ2-7 and V is TRBV4-2; TRBD1 aligns across 10 bases. CDR1 is LGHNA and CDR2 is YNFKEQ in the germline V gene. The CDR3 has 14 amino acids. V gave up 1 base and J gave up 4 bases; unmatched junction bases: 1. DNA of the CDR3: TGTGCCAGCAGCCAAGCGGACAGGGGGTACGAGCAGTACTTC. Translation gives CASSQADRGYEQYF.

This clone was observed once. The V gene is TRBV11-1, the J gene TRBJ1-2; unclear D gene. Deletions cut 1 base from V and 2 bases from J, with 8 bases between. The CDR3 contains 14 residues. The germline V gene has CDR1 SGHAT and CDR2 FQDESV (reference sequence). CDR3 nucleotides: TGTGCCAGCAGCTTAGGTCATAGAAACTATGGCTACACCTTC. This codes for CASSLGHRNYGYTF. Looking up the rest from reference TRBV11-1 and TRBJ1-2 gives the full variable domain: EAEVAQSPRYKITEKSQAVAFWCDPISGHATLYWYRQILGQGPELLVQFQDESVVDDSQLPKDRFSAERLKGVDSTLKIQPAELGDSAMYLCASSLGHRNYGYTFGSGTRLTVV.

This clone was picked up many times. The chain has TRBV6-6 and TRBJ1-3; possibly TRBD1 for D (6 bases). V lost 0 bases and J lost 2, with 8 bases in between. Germline CDR1 reads MNHNY; CDR2 reads SVGAGI (reference sequence). The CDR3 has 15 residues. The chain's CDR3 is CASSYSGGTGNTIYF. In DNA form, the CDR3 reads TGTGCCAGCAGTTACTCAGGGGGAACTGGAAACACCATATATTTT.

V usage is TRBV6-5 and J usage is TRBJ1-1, with D unclear. The CDR3 extends over 13 amino acids. The V and J ends lost 5 bases and 10 bases respectively, with 17 bases between them. Germline CDR1 MNHEY, CDR2 SVGAGI. CDR3 in amino acids: CASSHTEEDGAFF. The DNA of the CDR3 is TGTGCCAGCAGTCACACAGAGGAGGATGGAGCTTTCTTT.

The V call is TRBV5-1, the J call TRBJ1-2, with D perhaps matching TRBD1 (5 bases). The CDR3 has 17 residues. In germline, CDR1 is SGHRS, CDR2 YFSETQ. V was pared by 4 bases and J by 3 bases, with 22 bases between. CDR3 residues: CASSPGGWGVLDYGYTF. CDR3 nucleotides: TGCGCCAGCAGCCCGGGGGGATGGGGTGTCCTTGACTATGGCTACACCTTC.

The genes are TRBV12-5 and TRBJ2-1, with no clear D. The CDR3 contains 15 residues. Trimming took off 1 base at V and 10 bases at J, with 17 bases between the two ends. CDR1 and CDR2 (germline): LGHNT, FRNRAP. Here the CDR3 DNA reads TGTGCTAGTGGTTTGGGAGAGACCCTGAGGAGCGAGCAGTTCTTC. This gives the protein CASGLGETLRSEQFF.

The J gene is TRBJ2-7, the V gene TRBV29-1; 7 bases align to TRBD1. Germline V gene sequence: CDR1 SQVTM, CDR2 ANQGSEA. This CDR3 has 14 amino acids. Trimming took 4 bases from V and 3 from J; bases not matched to a gene: 9. The chain's CDR3 is CSVGVGAGGYEQYF. The CDR3 bases are TGCAGCGTTGGGGTTGGGGCAGGGGGCTACGAGCAGTACTTC.